This passage covers 23 T cell receptor beta chains from one sample sequenced in a study of blood T cell repertoires in COVID-19. TCRdb's copy holds only in-frame clones and misses some; the assay was immunoSEQ multiplex PCR. The repertoire holds some 140,000 clones, with roughly four fifths as singletons. The sample comprised peripheral blood. The origin of the receptors is a woman in her sixties or seventies with acute or convalescent COVID-19.

The chain employs TRBV6-1 and TRBJ1-5; a possible D gene is TRBD1 (5 bases). V shed 4 bases and J shed 6 bases, with 13 bases lying between them. The V gene's germline CDR1 is MNHNS and CDR2 SASEGT. The CDR3 is 14 residues long. CDR3 residues: CASSVAGAGQPQHF. CDR3 nucleotide sequence: TGTGCCAGCAGTGTAGCTGGGGCCGGTCAGCCCCAGCATTTT.

This chain links TRBV5-1 with TRBJ1-4; 7 nucleotides align to TRBD1. The V gene end was trimmed by 4 bases and the J gene end by 6 bases; junction bases not matched to a gene: 9. From germline, CDR1 is SGHRS and CDR2 YFSETQ. The CDR3 consists of 15 residues. The CDR3 loop is CASSASGTEHEKLFF. The CDR3 DNA reads as TGCGCCAGCAGCGCCTCCGGGACAGAACATGAAAAACTGTTTTTT.

In this sample, this clone turned up once. The V gene is TRBV19, the J gene TRBJ1-6, with D possibly being TRBD1 (6 bases). With 6 bases removed from V and 10 bases from J, the gap between germline ends came to 19 bases. Germline assignment: CDR1 LNHDA and CDR2 SQIVND (reference sequence). The CDR3 has 15 residues. CDR3 amino acids: CASSYDGPQGSPLHF. DNA for the CDR3: TGTGCCAGTAGCTATGACGGACCTCAGGGGTCACCCCTCCACTTT.

The chain links TRBV5-1 to TRBJ1-6; 9 bases fit TRBD1. The CDR3 runs 16 residues. The J segment lost 11 bases and the V segment lost 4 bases, leaving 13 bases of the junction unmatched. The germline gives CDR1 SGHRS, CDR2 YFSETQ. The CDR3 coding sequence is TGCGCCAGCAGCCCCGGACAGGGGCGGGGTATCGCACCCCTCCACTTT. The encoded protein is CASSPGQGRGIAPLHF.

The chain recombines TRBV12-3 or TRBV12-4 with TRBJ1-1, with D tentatively TRBD1 (6 bases). The CDR3 totals 11 residues. The germline V and J ends were trimmed by 6 bases and 11 bases, with 13 bases remaining between them. The CDR3 coding sequence is TGTGCCAGCAGCCCACAGGGATCGGCTTTCTTT. This sequence encodes CASSPQGSAFF.

This clone was found a few times. V usage is TRBV19 and J usage is TRBJ1-2; a weak D match, TRBD1 (6 bases). Germline-derived CDR1 and CDR2 are LNHDA and SQIVND (reference sequence). V lost 2 bases and J 5 bases, leaving 12 bases between the germline ends. CDR3 length: 14 residues. Written as DNA, the CDR3 is TGTGCCAGTAGTATAAAGGCAGGGGAATATGGCTACACCTTC. This codes for CASSIKAGEYGYTF.

V is TRBV30 and J is TRBJ1-4; D possibly corresponds to TRBD1 (6 bases). Germline CDR1 GTSNPN, CDR2 SVGIG (reference sequence). The CDR3 spans 15 residues. With 5 bases removed from V and 1 base from J, the gap between germline ends came to 14 bases. Written as DNA, the CDR3 is TGTGCCTGGTTGCGCAGGGGTAGAACTAATGAAAAACTGTTTTTT. The encoded protein is CAWLRRGRTNEKLFF.

The chain links TRBV6-2 or TRBV6-3 to TRBJ2-3; 9 nucleotides agree with TRBD1. Germline CDR1 and CDR2: MNHEY and SVGEGT. This CDR3 contains 18 residues. V shed 4 bases, J shed 4 bases, and the junction held 15 bases outside the gene matches. This CDR3 is CASSFIQGAYRVADTQYF. The CDR3 coding sequence is TGTGCCAGCAGTTTCATACAGGGGGCTTATCGGGTTGCAGATACGCAGTATTTT.

The chain links TRBV4-1 to TRBJ2-5; D is ambiguous. Trimming took 1 base from V and 4 from J, leaving 7 bases between them. Germline CDR1 reads MGHRA; CDR2 reads YSYEKL. This CDR3 contains 13 residues. The CDR3 spells CASSQVMRETQYF. CDR3 nucleotide sequence: TGCGCCAGCAGCCAAGTTATGCGAGAGACCCAGTACTTC.

The chain combines TRBV18 with TRBJ1-6; D not certain. This CDR3 is built from 15 residues. Trimming shortened V by 2 bases and J by 8 bases, and 13 bases separated the two germline ends. CDR1 is KGHSH, CDR2 LQKENI, per germline. The DNA for the CDR3 is TGTGCCAGCTCACCATTCCCGCTGGCGGATTCACCCCTCCACTTT. It specifies CASSPFPLADSPLHF.

The rearrangement joins TRBV30 to TRBJ1-2, with D tentatively TRBD1 (6 bases). The CDR3 spans 15 residues. Trimming took off 1 base at V and 0 bases at J, with 12 bases between the two ends. Germline CDR1 GTSNPN, CDR2 SVGIG (reference sequence). The CDR3 sequence is CAWSGAGEANYGYTF. CDR3 nucleotide sequence: TGTGCCTGGAGTGGGGCAGGGGAAGCTAACTATGGCTACACCTTC.

The chain links TRBV28 to TRBJ2-7, with 8 bases aligning to TRBD1. This CDR3 spans 14 amino acids. CDR1 is MDHEN and CDR2 is SYDVKM in the germline V gene. With 4 bases clipped from V and 3 bases from J, the junction kept 5 bases outside the gene matches. The CDR3 region has the DNA TGTGCCAGCAGTTCAGGGGGCAGCCGCTACGAGCAGTACGTC. Translated: CASSSGGSRYEQYV.

V gene TRBV5-6 combines with J gene TRBJ2-2; tentative D call: TRBD1 (5 bases). Per the germline V gene, CDR1 is SGHDT and CDR2 is YYEEEE. V shed 3 bases and J shed 1 base, with 13 bases lying between them. The CDR3 has 16 amino acids. The CDR3 nucleotides are TGTGCCAGCAGCTGGAGACAGCTCGAGAACACCGGGGAGCTGTTTTTT. Protein product: CASSWRQLENTGELFF.

CDR3 region: CASSSASGVFYEQYV. The DNA for the CDR3 is TGTGCCAGCAGTTCGGCCTCGGGGGTGTTCTACGAGCAGTACGTC. This chain connects TRBV28 to TRBJ2-7; perhaps TRBD2 as D (6 bases). There are 15 residues in the CDR3. V lost 4 bases to trimming and J lost 3 bases, with 16 bases between them. Germline CDR1 reads MDHEN; CDR2 reads SYDVKM.

The V gene is TRBV4-1, the J gene TRBJ2-1; 15 bases agree with TRBD2. The CDR3 spans 16 residues. The V gene end was trimmed by 6 bases and the J gene end by 4 bases; junction bases not matched to a gene: 4. Per germline, CDR1 MGHRA and CDR2 YSYEKL. CDR3 region: CASRLGLAGGYNEQFF. The DNA of the CDR3 is TGCGCCAGCAGATTAGGACTAGCGGGGGGGTACAATGAGCAGTTCTTC.

A few counts support this clone. The rearrangement uses TRBV3-1 (or the pseudogene TRBV3-2) and TRBJ1-3, with a possible D match to TRBD1 (5 bases). This CDR3 comprises 14 residues. From germline, CDR1 is LGHDT and CDR2 YNNKEL (reference sequence). Trimming pared 4 bases from V and 3 bases from J, leaving 10 bases between. CDR3 in amino acids: CASSRRESGNTIYF. The CDR3 region has the DNA TGTGCCAGCAGCCGCAGGGAAAGTGGAAACACCATATATTTT.

The chain employs TRBV5-1 and TRBJ1-2; 9 bases are shared with TRBD1. Germline-derived CDR1 and CDR2 are SGHRS and YFSETQ. J gave up 1 base and V 4 bases, and 5 bases lay outside the gene matches. The CDR3 loop spans 15 amino acids. This CDR3 is CASSTGQGFNYGYTF. The CDR3 DNA sequence: TGCGCCAGCAGCACGGGACAGGGCTTTAACTATGGCTACACCTTC. Filled out from reference TRBV5-1 and TRBJ1-2, the complete variable domain reads KAGVTQTPRYLIKTRGQQVTLSCSPISGHRSVSWYQQTPGQGLQFLFEYFSETQRNKGNFPGRFSGRQFSNSRSEMNVSTLELGDSALYLCASSTGQGFNYGYTFGSGTRLTVV.

The chain links TRBV5-1 to TRBJ1-1; 9 nucleotides agree with TRBD1. Germline values: CDR1 SGHRS, CDR2 YFSETQ. This CDR3 is 18 amino acids long. J lost 5 bases, V lost 0 bases, and 14 bases had no gene match. Here the CDR3 reads CASSLAVGIQGAGTEAFF. DNA for the CDR3: TGCGCCAGCAGCTTGGCGGTGGGAATACAGGGGGCAGGAACTGAAGCTTTCTTT.

This chain joins TRBV5-1 and TRBJ2-7; D ambiguous. Per germline, CDR1 SGHRS and CDR2 YFSETQ. The CDR3 extends over 13 amino acids. V was pared by 0 bases and J by 5 bases, with 9 bases between. Here the CDR3 reads CASSLGYRDEQYV. The CDR3 DNA sequence: TGCGCCAGCAGCTTGGGATATCGGGACGAGCAGTACGTC.

The V call is TRBV4-1, the J call TRBJ1-5; 10 bases are a match to TRBD1. Germline V gene data show CDR1 as MGHRA and CDR2 as YSYEKL. The CDR3 extends over 17 amino acids. V dropped 1 base and J dropped 4; count of bases not matched to a gene: 7. The CDR3 nucleotides are TGCGCCAGCAGCCAAGGTCGACAGGGGGCGGAAAATCAGCCCCAGCATTTT. Translation: CASSQGRQGAENQPQHF.

The V gene is TRBV9, the J gene TRBJ1-2; the match to TRBD1 covers 8 bases. The CDR3 length is 14 residues. J was trimmed by 0 bases and V by 3 bases; bases with no gene match: 1. Germline loops: CDR1 SGDLS, CDR2 YYNGEE. The CDR3 loop reads CASSGGQANYGYTF. The CDR3 nucleotides are TGTGCCAGCAGCGGGGGACAGGCTAACTATGGCTACACCTTC. Full variable domain (missing parts from reference TRBV9 and TRBJ1-2): DSGVTQTPKHLITATGQRVTLRCSPRSGDLSVYWYQQSLDQGLQFLIQYYNGEERAKGNILERFSAQQFPDLHSELNLSSLELGDSALYFCASSGGQANYGYTFGSGTRLTVV.

The chain links TRBV18 to TRBJ1-4; 7 nucleotides match TRBD1. The CDR3 extends over 14 amino acids. Germline V gives CDR1 KGHSH, CDR2 LQKENI. Trimming took 6 bases from V and 2 from J; bases not matched to a gene: 3. The CDR3 bases are TGTGCCAGCTCCAAGGGGGCGACTAATGAAAAACTGTTTTTT. Translated: CASSKGATNEKLFF.

The chain uses TRBV4-1 and TRBJ1-2; D is perhaps TRBD1 (6 bases). In germline, CDR1 is MGHRA, CDR2 YSYEKL. The CDR3 is 16 residues long. The ends were cut back, 3 bases at V and 3 bases at J, with 17 bases in the middle. CDR3 nucleotide sequence: TGCGCCAGCAGCCACCTCTCAGGGGCCTCCTACTATGGCTACACCTTC. This translates into CASSHLSGASYYGYTF.